This T cell receptor (beta chain) was sequenced during a study of memory B cells and T cells in multiple sclerosis. Study conclusions and caveats: Normalization was needed because clone-set size differences affected shared clonotype counts.

Assay: immunoSEQ multiplex PCR; the TCRdb copy retains only in-frame clones and omits some. The repertoire includes about 45,000 clones, about four fifths of them detected once, and more than 0.95% sits in the top ten. Deletions cut 5 bases from V and 7 bases from J, with 12 bases between. CDR1 and CDR2 (germline): SGHTA, FQGNSA. The CDR3 totals 13 residues. Regarding this clone: Its antigen remains unidentified.

Separate sequencing covered autoproliferating (CFSE-dim) and non-proliferating (CFSE-high) T cells from stimulus-free culture. Pooled replicate wells came from approximately 5x10^7 CFSE-labeled PBMCs cultured approximately 7 days without stimulus. CFSE at 0.4 to 0.6 uM labeled the PBMCs, which were then cultured unstimulated. The sequenced sample was PBMCs from blood kept in culture. The source is a human donor with multiple sclerosis. The chain uses TRBV7-2 and TRBJ1-5; D uncertain. The CDR3 region is CASSRPDRQPQHF. The CDR3 coding sequence is TGTGCCAGCAGCCGTCCGGACCGGCAGCCCCAGCATTTT.